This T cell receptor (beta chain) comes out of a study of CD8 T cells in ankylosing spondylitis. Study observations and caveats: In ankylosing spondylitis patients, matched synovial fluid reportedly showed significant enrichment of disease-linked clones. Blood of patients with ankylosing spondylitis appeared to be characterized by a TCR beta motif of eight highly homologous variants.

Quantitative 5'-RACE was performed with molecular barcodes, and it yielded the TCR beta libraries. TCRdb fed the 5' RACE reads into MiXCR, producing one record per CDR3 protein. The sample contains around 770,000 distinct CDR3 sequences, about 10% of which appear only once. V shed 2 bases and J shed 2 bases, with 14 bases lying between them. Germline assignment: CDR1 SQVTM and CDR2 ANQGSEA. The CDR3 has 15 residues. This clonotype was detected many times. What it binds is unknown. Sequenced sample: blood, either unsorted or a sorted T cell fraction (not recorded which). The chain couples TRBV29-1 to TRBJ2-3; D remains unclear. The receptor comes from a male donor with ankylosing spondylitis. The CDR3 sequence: CSVESQQIDTDTQYF. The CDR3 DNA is TGCAGCGTTGAATCTCAGCAGATAGACACAGATACGCAGTATTTT.